The clone carrying this TCR beta chain occurred a few times. V lost 4 bases to trimming and J lost 5 bases, with 12 bases between them. Per the germline V gene, CDR1 is SGHNT and CDR2 is YYREEE (reference sequence). The CDR3 runs 13 residues. The data originate from a study of blood T cell repertoires in COVID-19. Repertoires were generated with immunoSEQ multiplex PCR, while TCRdb's copy carries only in-frame clones and drops some. The table includes 55,000 to 70,000 clones, 91% detected once. Sequencing was performed on peripheral blood. The TCR sequence derives from a man aged 40-55 years with COVID-19, enrolled during active disease. The rearrangement links TRBV5-4 to TRBJ1-1; perhaps TRBD1 as D (6 bases). This CDR3 is CASSPYRETEAFF. CDR3 bases: TGTGCCAGCAGCCCCTACAGGGAGACTGAAGCTTTCTTT. Full variable domain (rest looked up from reference TRBV5-4 and TRBJ1-1): ETGVTQSPTHLIKTRGQQVTLRCSSQSGHNTVSWYQQALGQGPQFIFQYYREEENGRGNFPPRFSGLQFPNYSSELNVNALELDDSALYLCASSPYRETEAFFGQGTRLTVV.